The present entry profiles one T cell receptor (beta chain) with its context. What it binds is not known. Trimming cost V 4 bases and J 8 bases; bases outside gene matches: 4. The CDR3 has 14 amino acids. Germline CDR1 and CDR2: LGHNA and YSLEER. PCR amplification relied on 60 Vbeta primers (plus 13 Jbeta primers). Clones were read by immunoSEQ multiplex PCR, and TCRdb kept only the in-frame ones, dropping some. The table counts about 150,000 clones; about 1.7% lies in the top ten. The source of the sample is a study of cytomegalovirus exposure and HLA in healthy donors. Study information: Roughly 180 million T cells yielded over 90 million unique TCR beta sequences in earlier analysis.

Findings and caveats of the study: Three of the chains that were CMV-associated were confirmed in vitro to be specific for CMV antigens. Earlier analysis found most TCR beta V segments productive about 87% or about 30% of the time.

Sequencing was performed on PBMCs. The V call is TRBV4-3, the J call TRBJ1-4; 10 bases line up with TRBD1. The TCR originated in a woman in her fifties or sixties in good health and CMV-seronegative. DNA for the CDR3: TGCGCCAGCAGCCCCGACAGGGGGCCAGAAAAACTGTTTTTT. Its translation is CASSPDRGPEKLFF.